The clone carrying this TCR beta chain has ten or more counts. TCRdb passed the 5' RACE reads through MiXCR, listing each CDR3 protein once. The data hold 26,000 or so distinct CDR3 sequences, with about 8.8% observed a single time. The CDR3 covers 14 residues. Germline loops: CDR1 SEHNR, CDR2 FQNEAQ (reference sequence). Trimming cost V 6 bases and J 6 bases; bases outside gene matches: 4. The sample belongs to a study of spatial heterogeneity in lung cancer. At the level of the study: Across the raw uncorrected reads, a unique TCR and UMI combination was observed, on average, more than ten times.

Stated time point: sample taken at primary tumor resection. The input material, whole RNA from tumor, nontumor lung or frozen PBMC, was sequenced unsorted. The origin of this receptor is a female donor with early-stage non-small cell lung cancer. The rearrangement uses TRBV7-9 and TRBJ1-4; 10 bases fit TRBD1. This specimen consisted of PBMCs, obtained at surgery. This CDR3 is CASRRGTGDEKLFF. CDR3 DNA: TGTGCCAGCAGGAGGGGGACAGGGGATGAAAAACTGTTTTTT.